The clone carrying this TCR beta chain was recorded at least ten times. Its specificity is unknown. The sample belongs to a study of T-cell reconstitution after alpha-beta-depleted transplantation in children. Unique molecular identifiers were incorporated into the prepared TCRbeta library. Via MiXCR, TCRdb re-called the PCR reads, giving one row per CDR3 protein. The sample has 780,000 or so distinct CDR3 sequences, 16% seen once. Trimming pared 3 bases from V and 0 bases from J, leaving 9 bases between. The length of the CDR3 is 15 residues. Study-level results: T-cell numbers and diversity one year post-transplant derived largely from freshly generated T cells. From surviving recipient T cells and thymic progenitors came the high day-60 TCRbeta diversity observed in some patients. Expanded clones from the graft, numbering several hundred, reportedly supplied alpha-beta T cells about two months after transplant.

J is TRBJ2-1 and V is TRBV12-3 or TRBV12-4; no clear D. The receptor's source is a male patient between 5 and 17 years old who had a stem cell transplant for acute lymphoblastic leukemia, so the T cells may come from the graft donor. The sequencing used PBMCs, mostly from graft donor cells, collected 360 days after TCRalphabeta/CD19-depleted stem cell transplant. The CDR3 nucleotides are TGTGCCAGCAGTTTTCGAGCAAGCTCCTACAATGAGCAGTTCTTC. As protein: CASSFRASSYNEQFF.